The clone carrying this T cell receptor (beta chain) was detected only a few times. Germline V gives CDR1 MNHEY, CDR2 SVGAGI. Between the trimmed V and J ends, which lost 2 bases and 0 bases, there was a span of 5 bases. The CDR3 contains 13 residues. Preparation of the TCRbeta library used unique molecular identifiers. TCRdb independently ran MiXCR on the PCR reads; one entry per CDR3 protein. The table records 230,000 or so distinct CDR3 sequences, more than 10% of them present only once. The data belong to a study of T-cell reconstitution after alpha-beta-depleted transplantation in children. This chain connects TRBV6-5 to TRBJ2-7; D unclear. The sample in question was PBMCs from the stem cell graft donor, obtained from the stem cell graft. The sequence derives from a human donor who donated a stem cell graft to a child with acute lymphoblastic leukemia. CDR3 sequence (DNA): TGTGCCAGCAGTTACCGCCTCTCCTACGAGCAGTACTTC. Amino acid sequence: CASSYRLSYEQYF.